The 6 T cell receptor beta chains below all came from one sample that was sequenced in a study of siplizumab effects on memory and regulatory T cells. Sequencing used immunoSEQ multiplex PCR; TCRdb keeps in-frame clones, though not all of them. The repertoire has 95,000 to 110,000 clones, approximately 93% of them found once; the top ten carry roughly 0.64%. The material sequenced was Tregs sorted from blood. All receptors derive from a human donor in good health.

The chain uses TRBV7-9 and TRBJ1-1; no definite D call. This CDR3 is 11 amino acids long. Germline CDR1 SEHNR, CDR2 FQNEAQ (reference sequence). The V end lost 5 bases, the J end lost 10 bases, and 11 bases lay between the germline ends. CDR3 coding DNA: TGTGCCAGCAGCCCGACGGGTACAGCTTTCTTT. Encoded protein: CASSPTGTAFF.

The chain joins TRBV4-1 to TRBJ2-1, with 7 bases matching TRBD2. This CDR3 is built from 17 residues. In germline, CDR1 is MGHRA, CDR2 YSYEKL. Germline trimming cut 1 base from V and 4 bases from J; bases unmatched to any gene: 10. The CDR3 sequence: CASSQAESASGYNEQFF. The CDR3 nucleotides read TGCGCCAGCAGCCAAGCCGAGAGTGCTAGCGGTTACAATGAGCAGTTCTTC.

The chain couples TRBV2 to TRBJ1-2; 10 bases align to TRBD1. Germline CDR1 SNHLY, CDR2 FYNNEI. V shed 6 bases and J 8 bases; nucleotides not matched to a gene: 3. This CDR3 is built from 12 residues. The DNA of the CDR3 is TGTGCCAGCAGGGACAGGGGGGGAGGCTACACCTTC. Its translation is CASRDRGGGYTF.

The chain employs TRBV7-9 and TRBJ1-1; weak D call: TRBD1 (6 bases). Trimming removed 5 bases at V and 4 bases at J, with 17 bases between. Germline V gene sequence: CDR1 SEHNR, CDR2 FQNEAQ (reference sequence). The CDR3 consists of 15 residues. CDR3 in DNA: TGTGCCAGCAGCCTAGGGGGGGGCTTCGGCACTGAAGCTTTCTTT. It is translated as CASSLGGGFGTEAFF.

The chain recombines TRBV19 with TRBJ2-1; D not certain. Germline V CDR1 and CDR2: LNHDA, SQIVND (reference sequence). The CDR3 sequence is 16 residues long. Trimming cost V 3 bases and J 6 bases, with 18 bases left between them. This chain's CDR3 is CASSIPSATWGNEQFF. The CDR3 nucleotides are TGTGCCAGTAGTATCCCCAGCGCTACATGGGGCAATGAGCAGTTCTTC.

The genes are TRBV12-5 and TRBJ2-7; TRBD2 aligns across 8 bases. The CDR3 spans 17 residues. Germline CDR1 LGHNT, CDR2 FRNRAP. V shed 5 bases, J shed 4 bases, and the junction held 16 bases outside the gene matches. CDR3 sequence: CASGVGRAGFFSYEQYF. CDR3 nucleotides: TGTGCTAGTGGTGTCGGGAGGGCGGGGTTTTTTTCGTACGAGCAGTACTTC.